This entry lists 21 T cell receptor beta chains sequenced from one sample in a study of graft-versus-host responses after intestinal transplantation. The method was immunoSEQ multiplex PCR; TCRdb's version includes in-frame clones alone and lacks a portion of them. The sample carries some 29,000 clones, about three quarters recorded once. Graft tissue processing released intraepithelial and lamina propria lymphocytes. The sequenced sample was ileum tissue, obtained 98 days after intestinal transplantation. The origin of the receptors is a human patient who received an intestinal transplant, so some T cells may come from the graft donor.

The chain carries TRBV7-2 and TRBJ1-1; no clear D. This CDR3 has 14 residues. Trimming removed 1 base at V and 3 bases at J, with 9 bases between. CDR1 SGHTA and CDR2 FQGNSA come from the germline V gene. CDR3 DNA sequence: TGTGCCAGCAGCTTAGTCAAGGATTACACTGAAGCTTTCTTT. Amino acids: CASSLVKDYTEAFF.

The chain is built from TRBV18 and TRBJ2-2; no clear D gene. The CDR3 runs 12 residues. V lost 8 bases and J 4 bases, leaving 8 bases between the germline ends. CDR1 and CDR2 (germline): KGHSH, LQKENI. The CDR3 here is CASTTRTGELFF. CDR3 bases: TGTGCCAGCACGACTCGCACCGGGGAGCTGTTTTTT.

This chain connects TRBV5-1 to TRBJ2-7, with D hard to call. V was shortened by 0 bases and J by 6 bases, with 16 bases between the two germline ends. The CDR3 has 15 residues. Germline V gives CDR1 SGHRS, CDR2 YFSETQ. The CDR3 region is CASSLGGWPKGEQYF. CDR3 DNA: TGCGCCAGCAGCTTGGGGGGATGGCCTAAAGGCGAGCAGTACTTC.

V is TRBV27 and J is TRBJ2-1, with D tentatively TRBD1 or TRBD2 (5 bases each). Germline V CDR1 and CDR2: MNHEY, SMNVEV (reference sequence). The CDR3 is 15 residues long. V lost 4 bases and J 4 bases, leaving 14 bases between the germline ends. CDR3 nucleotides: TGTGCCAGCAGTTCGAGGGGTTCGTCTTACAATGAGCAGTTCTTC. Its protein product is CASSSRGSSYNEQFF.

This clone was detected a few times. CDR3 bases: TGTGCCAGCAGTGAATTTGGCGACCCAACTAATGAAAAACTGTTTTTT. Translated: CASSEFGDPTNEKLFF. The genes are TRBV6-1 and TRBJ1-4; no reliable D call. With 2 bases removed from V and 0 bases from J, the gap between germline ends came to 10 bases. The length of the CDR3 is 16 residues. Germline CDR1 and CDR2: MNHNS and SASEGT.

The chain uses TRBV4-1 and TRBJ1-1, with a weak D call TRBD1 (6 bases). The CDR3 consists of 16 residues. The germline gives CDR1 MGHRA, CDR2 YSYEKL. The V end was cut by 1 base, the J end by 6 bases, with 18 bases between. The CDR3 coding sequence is TGCGCCAGCAGCCAAGTGGGGGGCGAATTCTCCCCTGAAGCTTTCTTT. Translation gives CASSQVGGEFSPEAFF.

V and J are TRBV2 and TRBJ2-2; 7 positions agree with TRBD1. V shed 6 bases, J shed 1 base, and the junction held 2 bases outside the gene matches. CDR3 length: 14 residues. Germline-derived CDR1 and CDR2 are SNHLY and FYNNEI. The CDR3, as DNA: TGTGCCAGCAGCCGGGACAGGAACACCGGGGAGCTGTTTTTT. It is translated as CASSRDRNTGELFF.

The CDR3 nucleotides read TGTGCCAGCAGCGTATCTAGGACTAGCGGGGGCAATGAGCAGTTCTTC. Protein: CASSVSRTSGGNEQFF. The chain joins TRBV9 to TRBJ2-1; 13 nucleotides align to TRBD2. Germline V gene lookup returns CDR1 SGDLS and CDR2 YYNGEE. This CDR3 region has 16 residues. V lost 1 base to trimming and J lost 6 bases; unmatched junction nucleotides: 4.

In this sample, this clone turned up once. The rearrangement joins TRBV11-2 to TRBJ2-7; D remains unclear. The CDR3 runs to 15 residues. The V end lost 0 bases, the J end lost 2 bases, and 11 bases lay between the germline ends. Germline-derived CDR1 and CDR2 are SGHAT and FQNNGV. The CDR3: CASSLEGGPAYEQYF. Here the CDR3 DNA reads TGTGCCAGCAGCTTAGAAGGCGGACCAGCCTACGAGCAGTACTTC.

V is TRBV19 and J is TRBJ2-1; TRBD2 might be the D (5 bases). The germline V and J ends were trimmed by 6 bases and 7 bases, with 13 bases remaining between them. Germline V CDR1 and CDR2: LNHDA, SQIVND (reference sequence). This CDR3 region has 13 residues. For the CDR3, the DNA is TGTGCCAGTAGCACCGGGATCCAGAATGAGCAGTTCTTC. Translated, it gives CASSTGIQNEQFF. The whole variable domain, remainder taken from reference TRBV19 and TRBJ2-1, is DGGITQSPKYLFRKEGQNVTLSCEQNLNHDAMYWYRQDPGQGLRLIYYSQIVNDFQKGDIAEGYSVSREKKESFPLTVTSAQKNPTAFYLCASSTGIQNEQFFGPGTRLTVL.

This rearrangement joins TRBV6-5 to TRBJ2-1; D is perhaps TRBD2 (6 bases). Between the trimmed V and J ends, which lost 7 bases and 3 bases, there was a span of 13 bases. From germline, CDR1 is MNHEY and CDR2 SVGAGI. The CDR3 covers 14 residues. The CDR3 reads CASMKGGDYNEQFF. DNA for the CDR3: TGTGCCAGCATGAAAGGAGGGGACTACAATGAGCAGTTCTTC.

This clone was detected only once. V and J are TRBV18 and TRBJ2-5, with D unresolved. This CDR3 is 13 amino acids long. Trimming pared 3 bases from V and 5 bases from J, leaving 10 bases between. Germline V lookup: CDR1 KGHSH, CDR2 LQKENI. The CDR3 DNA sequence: TGTGCCAGCTCACCGAGAGGTGGCGAGACCCAGTACTTC. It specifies CASSPRGGETQYF.

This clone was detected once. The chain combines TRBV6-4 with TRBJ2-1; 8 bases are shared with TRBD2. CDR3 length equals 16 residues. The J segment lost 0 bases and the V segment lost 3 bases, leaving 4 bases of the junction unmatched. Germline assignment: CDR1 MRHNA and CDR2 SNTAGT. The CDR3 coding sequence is TGTGCCAGCAGTGAATGGGCGGGGGGCTCCTACAATGAGCAGTTCTTC. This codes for CASSEWAGGSYNEQFF.

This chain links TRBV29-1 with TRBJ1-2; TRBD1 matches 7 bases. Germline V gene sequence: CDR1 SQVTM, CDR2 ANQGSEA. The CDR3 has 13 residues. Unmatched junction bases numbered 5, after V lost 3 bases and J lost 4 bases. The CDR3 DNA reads TGCAGCGTTGAGACAGGGAACACCTATGGCTACACCTTC. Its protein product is CSVETGNTYGYTF.

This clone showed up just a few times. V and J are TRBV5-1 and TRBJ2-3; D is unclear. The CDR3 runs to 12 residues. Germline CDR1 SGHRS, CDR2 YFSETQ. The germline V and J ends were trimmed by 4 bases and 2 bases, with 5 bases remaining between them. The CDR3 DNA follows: TGCGCCAGCAGCATCAACACAGATACGCAGTATTTT. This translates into CASSINTDTQYF.

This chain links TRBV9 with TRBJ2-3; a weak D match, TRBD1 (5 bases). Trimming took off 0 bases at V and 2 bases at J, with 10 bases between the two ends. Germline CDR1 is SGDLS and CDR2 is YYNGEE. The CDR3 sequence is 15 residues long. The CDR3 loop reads CASSVEGANTDTQYF. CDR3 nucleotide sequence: TGTGCCAGCAGCGTAGAAGGGGCCAACACAGATACGCAGTATTTT.

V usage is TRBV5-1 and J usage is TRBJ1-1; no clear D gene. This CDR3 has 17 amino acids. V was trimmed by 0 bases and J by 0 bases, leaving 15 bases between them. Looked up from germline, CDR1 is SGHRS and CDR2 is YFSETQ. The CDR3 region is CASSLADRERVNTEAFF. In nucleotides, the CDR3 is TGCGCCAGCAGCTTGGCCGACCGGGAGCGCGTGAACACTGAAGCTTTCTTT.

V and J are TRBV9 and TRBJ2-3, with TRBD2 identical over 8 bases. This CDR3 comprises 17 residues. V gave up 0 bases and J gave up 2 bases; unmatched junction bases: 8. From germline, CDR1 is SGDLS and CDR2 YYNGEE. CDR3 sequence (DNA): TGTGCCAGCAGCGTAGACGGGCCGGGGGGGATCACAGATACGCAGTATTTT. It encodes CASSVDGPGGITDTQYF.

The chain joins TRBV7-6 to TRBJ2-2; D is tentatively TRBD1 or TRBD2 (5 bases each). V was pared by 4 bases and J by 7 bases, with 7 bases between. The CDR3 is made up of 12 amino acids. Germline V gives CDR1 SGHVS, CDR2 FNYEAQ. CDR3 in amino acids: CASSSRGGELFF. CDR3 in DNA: TGTGCCAGCAGCTCGAGGGGCGGGGAGCTGTTTTTT.

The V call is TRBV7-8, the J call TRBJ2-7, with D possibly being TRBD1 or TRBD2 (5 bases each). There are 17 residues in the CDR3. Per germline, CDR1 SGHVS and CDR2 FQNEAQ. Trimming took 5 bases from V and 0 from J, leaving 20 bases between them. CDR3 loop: CASSPAPGTYYSYEQYF. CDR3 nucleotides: TGTGCCAGCAGCCCCGCTCCCGGGACGTATTACTCCTACGAGCAGTACTTC.

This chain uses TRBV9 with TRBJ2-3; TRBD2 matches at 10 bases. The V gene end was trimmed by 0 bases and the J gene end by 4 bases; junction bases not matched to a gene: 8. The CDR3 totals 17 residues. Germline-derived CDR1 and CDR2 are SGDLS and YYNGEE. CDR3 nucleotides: TGTGCCAGCAGCGTAGGTGCGAGCGGGGGGGCCCCAGATACGCAGTATTTT. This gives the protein CASSVGASGGAPDTQYF.